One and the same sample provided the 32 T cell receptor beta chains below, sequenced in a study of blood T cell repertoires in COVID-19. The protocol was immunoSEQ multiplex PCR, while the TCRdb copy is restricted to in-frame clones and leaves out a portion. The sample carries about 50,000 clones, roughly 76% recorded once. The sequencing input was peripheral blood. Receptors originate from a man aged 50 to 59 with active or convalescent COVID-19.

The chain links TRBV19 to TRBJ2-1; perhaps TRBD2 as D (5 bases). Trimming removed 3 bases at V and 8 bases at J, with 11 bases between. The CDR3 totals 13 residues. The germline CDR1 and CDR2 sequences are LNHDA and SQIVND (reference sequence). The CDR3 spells CASSISSGYEQFF. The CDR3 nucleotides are TGTGCCAGTAGTATCTCTTCGGGGTATGAGCAGTTCTTC.

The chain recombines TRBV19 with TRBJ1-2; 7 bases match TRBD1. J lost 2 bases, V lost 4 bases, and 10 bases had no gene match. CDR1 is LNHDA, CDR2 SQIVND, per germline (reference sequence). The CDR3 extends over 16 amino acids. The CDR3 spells CASSSNRDSLNYGYTF. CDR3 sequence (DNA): TGTGCCAGTAGTAGCAACCGGGACAGCCTAAACTATGGCTACACCTTC.

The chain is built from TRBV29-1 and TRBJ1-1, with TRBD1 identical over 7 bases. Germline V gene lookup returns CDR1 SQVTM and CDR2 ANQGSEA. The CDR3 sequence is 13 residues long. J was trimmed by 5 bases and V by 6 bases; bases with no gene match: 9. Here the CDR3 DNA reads TGCAGCGTATTAAGGGGGCGCGGAACTGAAGCTTTCTTT. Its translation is CSVLRGRGTEAFF.

The CDR3 coding sequence is TGTGCCAGCAGTTTACAGGGATACGAGCAGTACTTC. Translation: CASSLQGYEQYF. The chain uses TRBV28 and TRBJ2-7, with D perhaps TRBD1 (5 bases). Per the germline V gene, CDR1 is MDHEN and CDR2 is SYDVKM. The germline V and J ends were trimmed by 2 bases and 4 bases, with 6 bases remaining between them. This CDR3 comprises 12 residues.

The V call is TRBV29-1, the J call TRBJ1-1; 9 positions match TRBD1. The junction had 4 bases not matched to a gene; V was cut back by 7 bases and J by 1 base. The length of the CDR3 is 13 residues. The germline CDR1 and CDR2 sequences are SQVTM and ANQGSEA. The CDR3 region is CSATGGGNTEAFF. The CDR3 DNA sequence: TGCAGCGCGACAGGGGGGGGGAACACTGAAGCTTTCTTT.

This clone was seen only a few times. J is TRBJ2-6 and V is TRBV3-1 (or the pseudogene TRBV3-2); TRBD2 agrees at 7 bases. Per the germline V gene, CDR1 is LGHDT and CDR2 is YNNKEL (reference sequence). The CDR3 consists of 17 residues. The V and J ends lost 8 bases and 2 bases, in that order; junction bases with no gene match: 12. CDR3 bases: TGTGCCAGCGGTTACCCTTTGGGGGGGACTGGGGCCAACGTCCTGACTTTC. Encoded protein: CASGYPLGGTGANVLTF.

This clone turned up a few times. CDR3 DNA sequence: TGTGCCAGCAGCTTATCCCTAACAGAGACCCAGTACTTC. Translation gives CASSLSLTETQYF. The chain joins TRBV7-6 to TRBJ2-5; D gene unclear. Trimming shortened V by 2 bases and J by 4 bases, and 8 bases separated the two germline ends. CDR1 and CDR2 from the germline V gene are SGHVS and FNYEAQ. CDR3 length: 13 residues. The variable domain in full, with the rest retrieved from reference TRBV7-6 and TRBJ2-5, is GAGVSQSPRYKVTKRGQDVALRCDPISGHVSLYWYRQALGQGPEFLTYFNYEAQQDKSGLPNDRFSAERPEGSISTLTIQRTEQRDSAMYRCASSLSLTETQYFGPGTRLLVL.

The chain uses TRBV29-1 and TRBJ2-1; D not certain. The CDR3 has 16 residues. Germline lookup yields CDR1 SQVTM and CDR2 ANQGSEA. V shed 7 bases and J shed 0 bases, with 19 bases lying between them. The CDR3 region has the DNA TGCAGCGCTACTAACGACTGGTCCCTCTCCTACAATGAGCAGTTCTTC. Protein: CSATNDWSLSYNEQFF.

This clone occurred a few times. The CDR3 is CASSWGTGSTGELFF. The CDR3, as DNA: TGTGCCAGCAGCTGGGGGACAGGAAGTACCGGGGAGCTGTTTTTT. The chain recombines TRBV5-5 with TRBJ2-2, with TRBD1 matching over 8 bases. CDR1 is SGHKS, CDR2 YYEKEE, per germline (reference sequence). V was pared by 3 bases and J by 5 bases, with 6 bases of the junction left unmatched. The CDR3 is 15 amino acids.

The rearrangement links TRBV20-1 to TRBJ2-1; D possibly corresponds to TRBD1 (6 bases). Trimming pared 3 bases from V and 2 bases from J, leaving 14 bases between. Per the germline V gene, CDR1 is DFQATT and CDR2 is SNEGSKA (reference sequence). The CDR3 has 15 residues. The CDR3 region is CSASAGGHTYNEQFF. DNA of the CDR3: TGCAGTGCTAGTGCTGGGGGACATACCTACAATGAGCAGTTCTTC.

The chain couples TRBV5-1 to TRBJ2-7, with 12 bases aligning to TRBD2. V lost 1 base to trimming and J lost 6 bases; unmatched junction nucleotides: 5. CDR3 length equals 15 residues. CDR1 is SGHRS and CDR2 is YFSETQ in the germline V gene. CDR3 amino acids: CASSLPRTSGTEQYF. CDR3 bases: TGCGCCAGCAGCTTGCCCCGGACTAGCGGGACCGAGCAGTACTTC.

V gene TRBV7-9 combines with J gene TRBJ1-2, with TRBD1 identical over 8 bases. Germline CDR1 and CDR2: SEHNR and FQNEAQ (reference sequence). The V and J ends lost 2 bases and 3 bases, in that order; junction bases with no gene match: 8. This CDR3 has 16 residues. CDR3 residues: CASSLTGQAIYYGYTF. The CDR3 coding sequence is TGTGCCAGCAGCTTAACGGGACAGGCGATATACTATGGCTACACCTTC.

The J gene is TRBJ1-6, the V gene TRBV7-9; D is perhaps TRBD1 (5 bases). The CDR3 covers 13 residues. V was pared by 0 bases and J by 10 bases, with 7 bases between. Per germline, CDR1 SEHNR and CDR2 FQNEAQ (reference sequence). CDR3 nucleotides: TGTGCCAGCAGCTTAGCGCGGGACTCACCCCTCCACTTT. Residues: CASSLARDSPLHF.

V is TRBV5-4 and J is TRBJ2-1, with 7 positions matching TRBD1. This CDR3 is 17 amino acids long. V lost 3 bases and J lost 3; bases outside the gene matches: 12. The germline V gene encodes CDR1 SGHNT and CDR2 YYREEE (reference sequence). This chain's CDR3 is CASSSSLPTGSYNEQFF. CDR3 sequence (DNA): TGTGCCAGCAGCTCTTCTCTGCCGACAGGGAGCTACAATGAGCAGTTCTTC. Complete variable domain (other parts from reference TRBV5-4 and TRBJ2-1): ETGVTQSPTHLIKTRGQQVTLRCSSQSGHNTVSWYQQALGQGPQFIFQYYREEENGRGNFPPRFSGLQFPNYSSELNVNALELDDSALYLCASSSSLPTGSYNEQFFGPGTRLTVL.

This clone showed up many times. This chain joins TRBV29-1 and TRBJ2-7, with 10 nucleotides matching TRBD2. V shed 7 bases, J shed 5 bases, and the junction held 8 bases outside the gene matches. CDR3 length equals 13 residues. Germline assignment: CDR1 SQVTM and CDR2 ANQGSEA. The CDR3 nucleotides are TGCAGCGCTACCCGGACTAGCGGAAACGAGCAGTACTTC. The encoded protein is CSATRTSGNEQYF.

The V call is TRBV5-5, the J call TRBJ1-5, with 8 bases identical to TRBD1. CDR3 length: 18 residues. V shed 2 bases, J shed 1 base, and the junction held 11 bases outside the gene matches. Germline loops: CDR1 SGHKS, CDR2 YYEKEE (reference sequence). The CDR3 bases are TGTGCCAGCAGCTTCGGGACAGGAAGGGGTTTAAGCAATCAGCCCCAGCATTTT. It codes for CASSFGTGRGLSNQPQHF.

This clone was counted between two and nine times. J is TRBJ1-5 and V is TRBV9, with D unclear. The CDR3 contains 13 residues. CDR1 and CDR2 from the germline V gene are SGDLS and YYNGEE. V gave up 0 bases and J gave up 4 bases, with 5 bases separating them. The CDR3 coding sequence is TGTGCCAGCAGCGTAGACCTAAATCAGCCCCAGCATTTT. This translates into CASSVDLNQPQHF.

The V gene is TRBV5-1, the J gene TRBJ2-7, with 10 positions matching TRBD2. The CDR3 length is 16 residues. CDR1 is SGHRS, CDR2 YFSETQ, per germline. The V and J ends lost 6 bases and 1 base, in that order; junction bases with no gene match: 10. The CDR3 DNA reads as TGCGCCAGCACGCCCGAGGGACTAGCGCTTTCCTACGAGCAGTACTTC. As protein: CASTPEGLALSYEQYF.

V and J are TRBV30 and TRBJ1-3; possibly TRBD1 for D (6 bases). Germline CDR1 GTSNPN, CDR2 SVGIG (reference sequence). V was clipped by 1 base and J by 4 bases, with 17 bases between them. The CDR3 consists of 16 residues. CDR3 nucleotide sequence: TGTGCCTGGAGTGAAACTGGGGGCTTTCTGGGAAACACCATATATTTT. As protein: CAWSETGGFLGNTIYF. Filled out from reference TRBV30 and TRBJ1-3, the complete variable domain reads SQTIHQWPATLVQPVGSPLSLECTVEGTSNPNLYWYRQAAGRGLQLLFYSVGIGQISSEVPQNLSASRPQDRQFILSSKKLLLSDSGFYLCAWSETGGFLGNTIYFGEGSWLTVV.

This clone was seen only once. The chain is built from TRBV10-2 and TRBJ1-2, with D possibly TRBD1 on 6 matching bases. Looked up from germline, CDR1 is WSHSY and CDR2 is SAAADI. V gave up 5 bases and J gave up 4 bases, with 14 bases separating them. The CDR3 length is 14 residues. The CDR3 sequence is CASSRDRRSYGYTF. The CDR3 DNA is TGCGCCAGCAGTCGCGACAGGCGCAGCTATGGCTACACCTTC.

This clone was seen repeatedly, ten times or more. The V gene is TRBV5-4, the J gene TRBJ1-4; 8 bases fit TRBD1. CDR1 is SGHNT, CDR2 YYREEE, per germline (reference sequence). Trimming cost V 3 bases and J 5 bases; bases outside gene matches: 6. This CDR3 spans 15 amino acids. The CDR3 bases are TGTGCCAGCAGCTCCAAGACAGGGGCAAATGAAAAACTGTTTTTT. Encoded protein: CASSSKTGANEKLFF. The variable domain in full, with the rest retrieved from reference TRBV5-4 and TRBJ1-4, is ETGVTQSPTHLIKTRGQQVTLRCSSQSGHNTVSWYQQALGQGPQFIFQYYREEENGRGNFPPRFSGLQFPNYSSELNVNALELDDSALYLCASSSKTGANEKLFFGSGTQLSVL.

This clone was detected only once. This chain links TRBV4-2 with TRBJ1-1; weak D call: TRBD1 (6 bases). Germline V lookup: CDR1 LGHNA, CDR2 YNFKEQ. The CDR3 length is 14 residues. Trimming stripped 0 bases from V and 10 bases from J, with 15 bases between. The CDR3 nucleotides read TGTGCCAGCAGCCAAGAACGGCAGGGGAGACGAGCTTTCTTT. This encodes CASSQERQGRRAFF.

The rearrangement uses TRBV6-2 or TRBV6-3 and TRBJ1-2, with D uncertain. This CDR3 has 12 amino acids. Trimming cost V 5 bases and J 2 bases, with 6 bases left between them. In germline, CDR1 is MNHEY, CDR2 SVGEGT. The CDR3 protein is CASSTPNYGYTF. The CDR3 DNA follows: TGTGCCAGCAGTACACCCAACTATGGCTACACCTTC.

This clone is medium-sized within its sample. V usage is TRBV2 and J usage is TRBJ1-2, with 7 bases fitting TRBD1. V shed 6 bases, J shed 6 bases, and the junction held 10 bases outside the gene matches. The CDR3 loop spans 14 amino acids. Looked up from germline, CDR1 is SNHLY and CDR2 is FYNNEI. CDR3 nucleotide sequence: TGTGCCAGCAGGGGGGACAGTCCTTTGAATGGCTACACCTTC. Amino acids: CASRGDSPLNGYTF.

Here the CDR3 DNA reads TGTGCCAGCAGCCTCGACAGGGGTGAAGCTTTCTTT. Translated: CASSLDRGEAFF. V usage is TRBV2 and J usage is TRBJ1-1, with TRBD1 identical over 8 bases. The CDR3 consists of 12 residues. CDR1 is SNHLY and CDR2 is FYNNEI in the germline V gene. With 6 bases clipped from V and 7 bases from J, the junction kept 4 bases outside the gene matches.

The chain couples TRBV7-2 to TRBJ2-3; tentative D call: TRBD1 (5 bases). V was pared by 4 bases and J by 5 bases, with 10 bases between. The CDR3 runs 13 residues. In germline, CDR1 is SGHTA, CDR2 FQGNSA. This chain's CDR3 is CASSWTRQDTQYF. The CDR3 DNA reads TGTGCCAGCAGCTGGACACGTCAAGATACGCAGTATTTT. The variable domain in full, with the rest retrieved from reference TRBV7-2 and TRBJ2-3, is GAGVSQSPSNKVTEKGKDVELRCDPISGHTALYWYRQSLGQGLEFLIYFQGNSAPDKSGLPSDRFSAERTGGSVSTLTIQRTQQEDSAVYLCASSWTRQDTQYFGPGTRLTVL.

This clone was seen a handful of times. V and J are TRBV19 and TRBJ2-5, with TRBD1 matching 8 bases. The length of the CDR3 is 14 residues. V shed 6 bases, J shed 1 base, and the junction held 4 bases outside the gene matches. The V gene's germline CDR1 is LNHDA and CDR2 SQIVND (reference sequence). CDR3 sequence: CASSRDRGQETQYF. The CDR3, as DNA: TGTGCCAGTAGCCGCGACAGGGGCCAAGAGACCCAGTACTTC.

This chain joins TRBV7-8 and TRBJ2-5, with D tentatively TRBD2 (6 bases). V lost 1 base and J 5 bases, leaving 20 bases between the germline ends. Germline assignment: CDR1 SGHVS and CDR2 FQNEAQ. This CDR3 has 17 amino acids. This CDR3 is CASSLGGISGRMETQYF. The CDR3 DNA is TGTGCCAGCAGCTTAGGGGGCATTAGCGGACGAATGGAGACCCAGTACTTC. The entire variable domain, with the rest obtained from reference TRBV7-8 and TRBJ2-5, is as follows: GAGVSQSPRYKVAKRGQDVALRCDPISGHVSLFWYQQALGQGPEFLTYFQNEAQLDKSGLPSDRFFAERPEGSVSTLKIQRTQQEDSAVYLCASSLGGISGRMETQYFGPGTRLLVL.

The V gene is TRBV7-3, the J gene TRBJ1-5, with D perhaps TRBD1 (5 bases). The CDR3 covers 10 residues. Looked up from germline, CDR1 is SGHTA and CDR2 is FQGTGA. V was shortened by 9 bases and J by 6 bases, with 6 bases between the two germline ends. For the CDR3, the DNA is TGTGCCAGGGGGCGTCAGCCCCAGCATTTT. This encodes CARGRQPQHF. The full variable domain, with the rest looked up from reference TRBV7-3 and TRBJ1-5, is GAGVSQTPSNKVTEKGKYVELRCDPISGHTALYWYRQSLGQGPEFLIYFQGTGAADDSGLPNDRFFAVRPEGSVSTLKIQRTERGDSAVYLCARGRQPQHFGDGTRLSIL.

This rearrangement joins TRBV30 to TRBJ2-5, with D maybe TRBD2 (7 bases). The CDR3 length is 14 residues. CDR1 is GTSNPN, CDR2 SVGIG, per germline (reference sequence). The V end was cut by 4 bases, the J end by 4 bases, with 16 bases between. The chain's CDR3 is CAWTTKGGRETQYF. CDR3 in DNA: TGTGCCTGGACCACTAAGGGGGGGAGAGAGACCCAGTACTTC. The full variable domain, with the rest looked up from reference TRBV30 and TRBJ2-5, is SQTIHQWPATLVQPVGSPLSLECTVEGTSNPNLYWYRQAAGRGLQLLFYSVGIGQISSEVPQNLSASRPQDRQFILSSKKLLLSDSGFYLCAWTTKGGRETQYFGPGTRLLVL.

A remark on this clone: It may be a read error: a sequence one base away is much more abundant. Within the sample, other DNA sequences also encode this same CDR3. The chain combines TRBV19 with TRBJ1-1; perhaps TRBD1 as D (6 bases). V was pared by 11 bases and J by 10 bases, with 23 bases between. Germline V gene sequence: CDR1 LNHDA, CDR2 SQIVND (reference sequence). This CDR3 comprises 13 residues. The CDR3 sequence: CARHVGVGGAAFF. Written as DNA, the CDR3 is TGTGCCCGCCACGTGGGGGTGGGGGGGGCAGCTTTCTTT.

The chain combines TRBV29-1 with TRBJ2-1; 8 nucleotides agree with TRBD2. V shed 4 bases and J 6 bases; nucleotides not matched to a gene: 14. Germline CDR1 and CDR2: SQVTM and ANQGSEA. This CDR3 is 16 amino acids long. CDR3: CSVGLAGSKPGNEQFF. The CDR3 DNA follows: TGCAGCGTTGGGTTAGCGGGGTCGAAACCTGGCAATGAGCAGTTCTTC.